This TCR beta chain originates from a study of siplizumab effects on memory and regulatory T cells. Study-level points and caveats: A minor fraction of alloreactive clones, and no more, mapped to unstimulated subsets.

With 4 bases clipped from V and 6 bases from J, the junction kept 12 bases outside the gene matches. This CDR3 is 16 amino acids long. Germline V gene sequence: CDR1 SGHNT, CDR2 YYREEE (reference sequence). Only in-frame clones appear in the TCRdb table, and some are missing; sequencing was by immunoSEQ multiplex PCR. Found here are 75,000 to 100,000 clones, roughly 94% of them singletons; the top ten hold around 1.5%. Concerning this clone: Antigen: not known.

The gene calls are TRBV5-4 and TRBJ1-1, with 10 bases fitting TRBD1. Material: non-Treg CD4+ T cells sorted from blood. This TCR was sampled from a human donor in good health. The CDR3 here is CASSLIPGQGIAEAFF. In DNA, the CDR3 is TGTGCCAGCAGCCTAATCCCGGGACAGGGGATCGCTGAAGCTTTCTTT. Looking up the rest from reference TRBV5-4 and TRBJ1-1 gives the full variable domain: ETGVTQSPTHLIKTRGQQVTLRCSSQSGHNTVSWYQQALGQGPQFIFQYYREEENGRGNFPPRFSGLQFPNYSSELNVNALELDDSALYLCASSLIPGQGIAEAFFGQGTRLTVV.